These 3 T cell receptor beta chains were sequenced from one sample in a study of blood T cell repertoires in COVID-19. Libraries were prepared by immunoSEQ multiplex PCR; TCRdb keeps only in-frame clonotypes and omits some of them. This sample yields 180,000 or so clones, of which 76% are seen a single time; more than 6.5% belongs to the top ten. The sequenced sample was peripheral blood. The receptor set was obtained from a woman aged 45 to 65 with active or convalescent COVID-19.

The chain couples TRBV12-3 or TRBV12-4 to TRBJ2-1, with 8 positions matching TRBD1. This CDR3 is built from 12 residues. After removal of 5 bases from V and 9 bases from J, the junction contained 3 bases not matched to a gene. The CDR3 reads CASSLDRGEQFF. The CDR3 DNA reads TGTGCCAGCAGTCTCGACAGGGGTGAGCAGTTCTTC.

CDR3 in amino acids: CASSDRARVSGYTF. The CDR3 DNA sequence: TGTGCCAGCAGTGATAGAGCCAGGGTGTCTGGCTACACCTTC. This rearrangement joins TRBV2 to TRBJ1-2; possible D gene TRBD1, 5 bases. V lost 3 bases to trimming and J lost 7 bases, with 15 bases between them. Germline CDR1 and CDR2: SNHLY and FYNNEI. This CDR3 has 14 amino acids.

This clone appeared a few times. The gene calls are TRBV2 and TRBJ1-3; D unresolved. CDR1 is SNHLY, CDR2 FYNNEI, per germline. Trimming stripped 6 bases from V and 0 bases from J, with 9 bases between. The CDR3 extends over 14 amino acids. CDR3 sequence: CASSADTSGNTIYF. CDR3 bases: TGTGCCAGCAGCGCAGACACCTCTGGAAACACCATATATTTT.